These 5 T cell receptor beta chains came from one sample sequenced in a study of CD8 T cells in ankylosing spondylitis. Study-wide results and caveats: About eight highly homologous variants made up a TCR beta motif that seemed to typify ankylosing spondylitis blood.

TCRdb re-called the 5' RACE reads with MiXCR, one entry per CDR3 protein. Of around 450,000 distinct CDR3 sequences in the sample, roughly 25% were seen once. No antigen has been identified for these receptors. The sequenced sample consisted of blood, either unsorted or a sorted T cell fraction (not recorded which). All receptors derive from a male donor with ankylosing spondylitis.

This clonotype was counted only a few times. The CDR3 DNA is TGCAGTGCTACCGGGGGAACAGGGGAAGGCTACACCTTC. Its translation: CSATGGTGEGYTF. The rearrangement joins TRBV20-1 to TRBJ1-2; 7 bases agree with TRBD1. V shed 4 bases, J shed 8 bases, and the junction held 10 bases outside the gene matches. This CDR3 is built from 13 residues. CDR1 is DFQATT and CDR2 is SNEGSKA in the germline V gene (reference sequence).

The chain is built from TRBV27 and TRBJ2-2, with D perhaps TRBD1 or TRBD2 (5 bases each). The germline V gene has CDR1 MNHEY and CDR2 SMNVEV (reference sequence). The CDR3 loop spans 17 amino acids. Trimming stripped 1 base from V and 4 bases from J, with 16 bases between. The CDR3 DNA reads TGTGCCAGCAGTTTATACCAGTGGGGGAACCCCACCGGGGAGCTGTTTTTT. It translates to CASSLYQWGNPTGELFF.

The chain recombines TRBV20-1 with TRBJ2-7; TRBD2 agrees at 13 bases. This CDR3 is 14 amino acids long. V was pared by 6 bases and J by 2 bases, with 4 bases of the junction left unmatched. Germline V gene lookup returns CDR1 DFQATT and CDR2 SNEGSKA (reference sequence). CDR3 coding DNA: TGCAGTGCGGGACTAGCGGGAACCGCCTACGAGCAGTACTTC. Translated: CSAGLAGTAYEQYF.

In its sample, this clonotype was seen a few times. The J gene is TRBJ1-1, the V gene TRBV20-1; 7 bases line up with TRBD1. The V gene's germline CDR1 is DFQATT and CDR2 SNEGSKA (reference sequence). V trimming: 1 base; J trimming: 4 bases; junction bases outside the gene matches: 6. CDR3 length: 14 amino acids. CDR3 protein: CSARGQGPSTEAFF. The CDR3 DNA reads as TGCAGTGCTAGAGGACAGGGCCCGAGCACTGAAGCTTTCTTT.

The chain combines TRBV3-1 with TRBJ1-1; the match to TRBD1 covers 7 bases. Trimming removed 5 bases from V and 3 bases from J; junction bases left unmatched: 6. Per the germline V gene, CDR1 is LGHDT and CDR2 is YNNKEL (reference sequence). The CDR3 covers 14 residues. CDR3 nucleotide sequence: TGTGCCAGCAGCTACTCAGGGGGGCACACTGAAGCTTTCTTT. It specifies CASSYSGGHTEAFF.